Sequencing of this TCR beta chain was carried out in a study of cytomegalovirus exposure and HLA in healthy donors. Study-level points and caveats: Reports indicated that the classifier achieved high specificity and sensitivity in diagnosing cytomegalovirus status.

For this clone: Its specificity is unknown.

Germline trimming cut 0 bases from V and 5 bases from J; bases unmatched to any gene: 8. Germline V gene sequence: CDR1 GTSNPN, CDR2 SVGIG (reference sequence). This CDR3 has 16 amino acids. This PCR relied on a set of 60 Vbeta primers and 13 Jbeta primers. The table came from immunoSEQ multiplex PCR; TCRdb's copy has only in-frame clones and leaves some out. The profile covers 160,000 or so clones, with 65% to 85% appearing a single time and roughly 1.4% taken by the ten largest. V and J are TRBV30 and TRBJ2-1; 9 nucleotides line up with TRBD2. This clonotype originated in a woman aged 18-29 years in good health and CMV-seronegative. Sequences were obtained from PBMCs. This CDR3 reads CAWSVVSGGLHNEQFF. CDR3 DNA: TGTGCCTGGAGTGTAGTAAGCGGGGGGTTGCACAATGAGCAGTTCTTC.